The next 22 T cell receptor beta chains were all read from a single sample in a study of shared clonotypes between healthy human individuals. Libraries were prepared by immunoSEQ multiplex PCR; TCRdb keeps only in-frame clonotypes and omits some of them. The table has 2 million or so clones, 95% seen once. Sequences were obtained from naive CD4+ T cells sorted from blood. As to subset: CD45RA+ positively selected. These receptors all come from a man between 18 and 29 years old in good health.

V and J are TRBV27 and TRBJ1-6; tentatively, D is TRBD1 (5 bases). There are 16 residues in the CDR3. Looked up from germline, CDR1 is MNHEY and CDR2 is SMNVEV (reference sequence). The germline V and J ends were trimmed by 0 bases and 7 bases, with 13 bases remaining between them. CDR3 DNA: TGTGCCAGCAGTTTATCCCGAGGGGTGGGCAATTCACCCCTCCACTTT. Protein product: CASSLSRGVGNSPLHF.

This clone showed up just once. The CDR3 loop is CASSKTRGGETQYF. The CDR3 DNA follows: TGTGCCAGCAGCAAGACCAGAGGGGGAGAGACCCAGTACTTC. The chain recombines TRBV11-2 with TRBJ2-5, with a weak D call TRBD1 (6 bases). The germline V gene has CDR1 SGHAT and CDR2 FQNNGV. Trimming removed 5 bases at V and 4 bases at J, with 14 bases between. CDR3 length: 14 amino acids.

This sequence joins TRBV9 and TRBJ1-5; 8 positions match TRBD1. With 3 bases clipped from V and 7 bases from J, the junction kept 9 bases outside the gene matches. CDR1 is SGDLS and CDR2 is YYNGEE in the germline V gene. The CDR3 sequence is 15 residues long. CDR3 in amino acids: CASSALGQAGQPQHF. CDR3 DNA: TGTGCCAGCAGCGCTTTGGGACAGGCCGGACAGCCCCAGCATTTT.

This rearrangement joins TRBV11-2 to TRBJ2-1; unclear D gene. CDR3 length: 15 amino acids. V lost 0 bases, J lost 8 bases, and 14 bases lay in between. Per germline, CDR1 SGHAT and CDR2 FQNNGV. CDR3 loop: CASSLDRQTAYEQFF. The CDR3 coding sequence is TGTGCCAGCAGCTTAGATCGCCAGACGGCCTATGAGCAGTTCTTC.

V gene TRBV11-2 combines with J gene TRBJ1-5; no clear D. The germline V and J ends were trimmed by 2 bases and 9 bases, with 11 bases remaining between them. The germline CDR1 and CDR2 sequences are SGHAT and FQNNGV. The CDR3 length is 13 residues. CDR3 protein: CASSLFWGWPQHF. CDR3 nucleotide sequence: TGTGCCAGCAGCTTATTTTGGGGATGGCCCCAGCATTTT. Full variable domain (rest looked up from reference TRBV11-2 and TRBJ1-5): EAGVAQSPRYKIIEKRQSVAFWCNPISGHATLYWYQQILGQGPKLLIQFQNNGVVDDSQLPKDRFSAERLKGVDSTLKIQPAKLEDSAVYLCASSLFWGWPQHFGDGTRLSIL.

This clone showed up just once. The genes are TRBV2 and TRBJ2-1; no reliable D call. CDR3 length: 15 residues. The ends were cut back, 6 bases at V and 4 bases at J, with 16 bases in the middle. Germline loops: CDR1 SNHLY, CDR2 FYNNEI. Here the CDR3 reads CASRPRSSTYNEQFF. Here the CDR3 DNA reads TGTGCCAGCAGACCCCGCTCCTCAACTTACAATGAGCAGTTCTTC.

The V and J genes are TRBV5-1 and TRBJ2-7; TRBD2 matches at 10 bases. The ends lost 4 bases at V and 2 bases at J; junction bases unmatched: 9. The CDR3 sequence is 16 residues long. The germline V gene encodes CDR1 SGHRS and CDR2 YFSETQ. The CDR3 nucleotides read TGCGCCAGCAGCCCCGGAGGACTAGCGGCCCCCTACGAGCAGTACTTC. It codes for CASSPGGLAAPYEQYF.

The CDR3 DNA is TGTGCCAGCAGCTTGAGGGGAAAGGGCAATCAGCCCCAGCATTTT. Translating it yields CASSLRGKGNQPQHF. The genes are TRBV5-8 and TRBJ1-5, with TRBD1 as a possible D gene (5 bases). The CDR3 spans 15 residues. V lost 1 base and J lost 2, with 10 bases in between. In germline, CDR1 is SGHTS, CDR2 YDEGEE.

For this clone: In the same sample, other DNA sequences code for this CDR3. The genes are TRBV18 and TRBJ2-5; TRBD2 is a possible D gene (5 bases). From germline, CDR1 is KGHSH and CDR2 LQKENI. The length of the CDR3 is 13 residues. V lost 6 bases and J 0 bases, leaving 8 bases between the germline ends. CDR3 sequence: CASSPGYQETQYF. In DNA, the CDR3 is TGTGCCAGCTCCCCGGGATACCAAGAGACCCAGTACTTC.

The V call is TRBV14, the J call TRBJ2-2; D is perhaps TRBD1 (5 bases). Trimming cost V 0 bases and J 4 bases, with 12 bases left between them. The CDR3 loop spans 16 amino acids. Germline V gene data show CDR1 as SGHDN and CDR2 as FVKESK. The CDR3 region is CASSQDVRAATGELFF. CDR3 DNA sequence: TGTGCCAGCAGCCAAGACGTCAGGGCGGCCACCGGGGAGCTGTTTTTT.

The chain recombines TRBV5-6 with TRBJ2-2; 9 bases are a match to TRBD2. This CDR3 is built from 17 residues. Germline lookup yields CDR1 SGHDT and CDR2 YYEEEE. With 5 bases clipped from V and 5 bases from J, the junction kept 13 bases outside the gene matches. Here the CDR3 reads CASRLWASGTQTGELFF. The CDR3 DNA reads as TGTGCCAGCAGGCTTTGGGCTAGCGGGACTCAGACCGGGGAGCTGTTTTTT.

The chain is built from TRBV10-3 and TRBJ2-1, with TRBD1 identical over 7 bases. The CDR3 totals 17 residues. With 4 bases clipped from V and 1 base from J, the junction kept 10 bases outside the gene matches. CDR1 and CDR2 (germline): ENHRY, SYGVKD. CDR3 loop: CAISGTGVLRSYNEQFF. CDR3 DNA sequence: TGTGCCATCAGTGGAACAGGGGTTTTGAGGTCCTACAATGAGCAGTTCTTC.

The count of this clone is one. Different DNA sequences within this sample yield the same CDR3. The J gene is TRBJ2-1, the V gene TRBV18; D remains unclear. V gave up 1 base and J gave up 0 bases, with 10 bases separating them. CDR3 length: 16 amino acids. Germline CDR1 is KGHSH and CDR2 is LQKENI. The CDR3 bases are TGTGCCAGCTCACCACGACTCCTCAGCTCCTACAATGAGCAGTTCTTC. Translating it yields CASSPRLLSSYNEQFF.

This clone is a singleton in its sample. This chain connects TRBV28 to TRBJ1-4; D is unclear. Germline assignment: CDR1 MDHEN and CDR2 SYDVKM. The CDR3 totals 14 residues. Deletions cut 5 bases from V and 8 bases from J, with 15 bases between. CDR3 loop: CASSLGISVEKLFF. The DNA of the CDR3 is TGTGCCAGCAGTCTGGGGATTAGCGTGGAAAAACTGTTTTTT.

The chain recombines TRBV18 with TRBJ1-1; the D gene is possibly TRBD1 (5 bases). This CDR3 region has 15 residues. Germline V gene sequence: CDR1 KGHSH, CDR2 LQKENI. Trimming pared 1 base from V and 0 bases from J, leaving 9 bases between. The CDR3 protein is CASSPRGMVNTEAFF. As DNA, the CDR3 is TGTGCCAGCTCACCACGGGGGATGGTGAACACTGAAGCTTTCTTT.

V is TRBV7-9 and J is TRBJ2-5, with D maybe TRBD1 (6 bases). This CDR3 contains 16 residues. The germline gives CDR1 SEHNR, CDR2 FQNEAQ (reference sequence). With 1 base removed from V and 4 bases from J, the gap between germline ends came to 16 bases. The CDR3 here is CASSLGSPGVRETQYF. In DNA, the CDR3 is TGTGCCAGCAGCTTAGGATCTCCAGGGGTTAGAGAGACCCAGTACTTC.

This clone was counted once. The chain recombines TRBV6-1 with TRBJ2-7; a weak D match, TRBD1 (6 bases). CDR3 length equals 14 residues. The germline CDR1 and CDR2 sequences are MNHNS and SASEGT. Trimming took 3 bases from V and 3 from J, leaving 12 bases between them. The CDR3 DNA reads as TGTGCCAGCAGTGATCCATCCAGGGGCTACGAGCAGTACTTC. It translates to CASSDPSRGYEQYF.

The genes are TRBV6-5 and TRBJ2-2, with 8 bases aligning to TRBD2. V gave up 6 bases and J gave up 3 bases; unmatched junction bases: 3. Germline CDR1 reads MNHEY; CDR2 reads SVGAGI. CDR3 length: 14 amino acids. The CDR3 reads CASSGTRDTGELFF. The CDR3 DNA follows: TGTGCCAGCAGCGGGACTAGGGACACCGGGGAGCTGTTTTTT.

This clone was observed many times. Other DNA sequences in this specimen translate into the identical CDR3. The chain has TRBV29-1 and TRBJ1-4; tentatively, D is TRBD1 (6 bases). The length of the CDR3 is 13 residues. Trimming took off 4 bases at V and 4 bases at J, with 10 bases between the two ends. Germline CDR1 reads SQVTM; CDR2 reads ANQGSEA. The DNA of the CDR3 is TGCAGCGTTGCGACAGGAATTAATGAAAAACTGTTTTTT. Translated, it gives CSVATGINEKLFF.

The genes are TRBV6-5 and TRBJ1-1, with D hard to call. The CDR3 loop spans 14 amino acids. The V end was cut by 8 bases, the J end by 3 bases, with 16 bases between. Germline-derived CDR1 and CDR2 are MNHEY and SVGAGI. The CDR3 here is CASRRGVLDTEAFF. CDR3 bases: TGTGCCAGCCGGCGTGGGGTACTGGACACTGAAGCTTTCTTT.

The CDR3 DNA is TGTGCCAGCAGCACTGGACAGGGTACTGGAAACACCATATATTTT. Amino acid sequence: CASSTGQGTGNTIYF. The rearrangement uses TRBV7-9 and TRBJ1-3, with 8 bases fitting TRBD1. The CDR3 contains 15 residues. Germline CDR1 SEHNR, CDR2 FQNEAQ (reference sequence). With V trimmed by 5 bases and J by 2 bases, 5 bases remained unmatched.

In regard to this clone: This may be a read error: a much more frequent sequence differs by one nucleotide. The chain is built from TRBV5-6 and TRBJ1-1, with a weak D call TRBD1 (5 bases). The V and J ends lost 2 bases and 1 base respectively, with 9 bases between them. Germline V gives CDR1 SGHDT, CDR2 YYEEEE. CDR3 length: 14 residues. CDR3 DNA: TGTGCCAGCAGCTTCGGAGGGGAGAACACTGAAGCTTTCTTT. It is translated as CASSFGGENTEAFF.